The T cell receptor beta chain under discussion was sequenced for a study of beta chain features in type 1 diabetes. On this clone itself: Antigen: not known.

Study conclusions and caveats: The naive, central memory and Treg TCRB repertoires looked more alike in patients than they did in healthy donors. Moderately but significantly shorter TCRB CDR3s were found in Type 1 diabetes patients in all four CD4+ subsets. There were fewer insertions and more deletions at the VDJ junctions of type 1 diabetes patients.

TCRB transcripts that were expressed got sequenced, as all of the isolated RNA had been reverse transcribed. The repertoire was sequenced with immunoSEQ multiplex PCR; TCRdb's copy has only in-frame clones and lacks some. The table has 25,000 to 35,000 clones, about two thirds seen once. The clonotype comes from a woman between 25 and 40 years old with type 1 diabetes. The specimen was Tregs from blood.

In DNA form, the CDR3 reads TGTGCCAGCAGCCCCAACAGGCCTTCCTACAATGAGCAGTTCTTC. This sequence encodes CASSPNRPSYNEQFF. The V call is TRBV6-5, the J call TRBJ2-1; a weak D match, TRBD1 (5 bases). The CDR3 has 15 residues. The germline V gene encodes CDR1 MNHEY and CDR2 SVGAGI. V gave up 6 bases and J gave up 1 base, with 13 bases separating them.